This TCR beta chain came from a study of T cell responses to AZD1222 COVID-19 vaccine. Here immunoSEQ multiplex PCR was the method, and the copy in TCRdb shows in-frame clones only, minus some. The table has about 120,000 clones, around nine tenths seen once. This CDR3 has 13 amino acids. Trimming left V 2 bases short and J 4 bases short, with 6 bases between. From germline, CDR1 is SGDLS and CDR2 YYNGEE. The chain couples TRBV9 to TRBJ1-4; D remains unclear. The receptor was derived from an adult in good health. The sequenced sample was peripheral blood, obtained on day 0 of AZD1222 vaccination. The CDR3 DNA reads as TGTGCCAGCAGCGTTGACGTTAATGAAAAACTGTTTTTT. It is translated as CASSVDVNEKLFF.